The 24 T cell receptor beta chains in this list originate from one sample, sequenced in a study of T cells in tuberculosis. Sequencing used immunoSEQ multiplex PCR; TCRdb keeps in-frame clones, though not all of them. This sample has 25,000 to 35,000 clones, with around 92% found just once. Indicated time point: new active TB diagnosis, blood taken before or within 7 days of starting treatment. The sample in question was PBMCs, obtained at tuberculosis diagnosis. The receptors were gathered from an adult with tuberculosis.

This clone is a singleton in its sample. This chain joins TRBV9 and TRBJ1-1, with 11 positions matching TRBD1. Looked up from germline, CDR1 is SGDLS and CDR2 is YYNGEE. The CDR3 contains 16 residues. J was trimmed by 1 base and V by 0 bases; bases with no gene match: 2. The CDR3 loop is CASSVVGQGANTEAFF. In DNA form, the CDR3 reads TGTGCCAGCAGCGTAGTAGGACAGGGGGCGAACACTGAAGCTTTCTTT.

This sequence joins TRBV2 and TRBJ2-1; 13 bases are a match to TRBD2. The junction had 8 bases not matched to a gene; V was cut back by 6 bases and J by 9 bases. The CDR3 spans 15 residues. Germline CDR1 reads SNHLY; CDR2 reads FYNNEI. The CDR3 sequence: CASRTSGRSQGEQFF. For the CDR3, the DNA is TGTGCCAGCAGGACTAGCGGGAGGTCCCAGGGTGAGCAGTTCTTC.

This clone was counted once. The chain employs TRBV21-1 and TRBJ2-5; no DNA check was done on the table's D call, TRBD2. TRBV21-1 is assigned pseudogene status. The CDR3 contains 17 residues. Written as DNA, the CDR3 is TGTGCCAGCAGCAAAATCGCTAGCGGGGTCCACCAAGAGACCCAGTACTTC. The encoded protein is CASSKIASGVHQETQYF.

This chain connects TRBV6-6 to TRBJ2-1, with unresolved D. Per the germline V gene, CDR1 is MNHNY and CDR2 is SVGAGI (reference sequence). Trimming pared 5 bases from V and 3 bases from J, leaving 14 bases between. The CDR3 covers 15 residues. CDR3 residues: CASSPRGDLYNEQFF. The CDR3 nucleotides read TGTGCCAGCAGTCCCCGCGGCGACCTCTACAATGAGCAGTTCTTC.

V and J are TRBV2 and TRBJ1-5; the match to TRBD1 covers 8 bases. J gave up 4 bases and V 6 bases, and 5 bases lay outside the gene matches. There are 14 residues in the CDR3. CDR1 and CDR2 (germline): SNHLY, FYNNEI. Here the CDR3 DNA reads TGTGCCAGCAGCCGCCGGGACAGGAATCAGCCCCAGCATTTT. This codes for CASSRRDRNQPQHF.

The chain links TRBV27 to TRBJ2-1, with 7 bases that match TRBD2. The CDR3 contains 16 residues. Germline lookup yields CDR1 MNHEY and CDR2 SMNVEV (reference sequence). V gave up 1 base and J gave up 8 bases; unmatched junction bases: 11. This CDR3 is CASSLYGGWVKDEQFF. The CDR3 DNA reads as TGTGCCAGCAGTTTATACGGGGGGTGGGTAAAAGATGAGCAGTTCTTC.

This clone was recorded only once. The chain employs TRBV10-2 and TRBJ2-7; 13 bases map to TRBD2. Per the germline V gene, CDR1 is WSHSY and CDR2 is SAAADI. The CDR3 has 15 residues. The trim removed 1 base at V and 7 bases at J, leaving 4 bases unmatched. This CDR3 is CASSEWTSGRNEQYF. In nucleotides, the CDR3 is TGCGCCAGCAGTGAGTGGACTAGCGGGAGAAATGAGCAGTACTTC.

V gene TRBV5-1 combines with J gene TRBJ2-3, with 9 bases fitting TRBD1. CDR3 length equals 17 residues. V shed 4 bases, J shed 5 bases, and the junction held 14 bases outside the gene matches. Germline V gene lookup returns CDR1 SGHRS and CDR2 YFSETQ. The CDR3 nucleotides read TGCGCCAGCAGCACCACCCCGGGACAGGGTACCAGAGATACGCAGTATTTT. It encodes CASSTTPGQGTRDTQYF.

This clone was detected only once. The chain employs TRBV2 and TRBJ1-4; 9 bases match TRBD1. Germline lookup yields CDR1 SNHLY and CDR2 FYNNEI. The V and J ends lost 2 bases and 0 bases, in that order; junction bases with no gene match: 7. The CDR3 contains 18 residues. The CDR3 loop reads CASSELDRQGATNEKLFF. The CDR3 DNA reads TGTGCCAGCAGTGAATTGGATAGACAGGGGGCAACTAATGAAAAACTGTTTTTT.

This rearrangement joins TRBV7-2 to TRBJ2-7; weak D call: TRBD2 (5 bases). Deletions cut 3 bases from V and 0 bases from J, with 9 bases between. Germline V gene data show CDR1 as SGHTA and CDR2 as FQGNSA. The CDR3 is 14 amino acids. CDR3 amino acids: CASSFLRVSYEQYF. CDR3 DNA: TGTGCCAGCAGCTTCTTGCGGGTCTCCTACGAGCAGTACTTC.

The rearrangement links TRBV9 to TRBJ2-5; 8 positions agree with TRBD1. The germline gives CDR1 SGDLS, CDR2 YYNGEE. The CDR3 length is 14 residues. Trimming removed 3 bases from V and 2 bases from J; junction bases left unmatched: 3. The CDR3 region is CASSADRVQETQYF. CDR3 DNA: TGTGCCAGCAGCGCGGACAGGGTTCAAGAGACCCAGTACTTC.

This rearrangement joins TRBV6-5 to TRBJ1-1; D is unresolved. With 6 bases removed from V and 3 bases from J, the gap between germline ends came to 11 bases. The germline CDR1 and CDR2 sequences are MNHEY and SVGAGI. CDR3 length equals 13 residues. The CDR3 spells CASSRNRDTEAFF. Written as DNA, the CDR3 is TGTGCCAGCAGCCGAAACAGAGACACTGAAGCTTTCTTT.

V and J are TRBV19 and TRBJ1-1, with D perhaps TRBD1 (5 bases). Germline V gene lookup returns CDR1 LNHDA and CDR2 SQIVND (reference sequence). The CDR3 covers 12 residues. V gave up 5 bases and J gave up 4 bases, with 8 bases separating them. The CDR3 DNA is TGTGCCAGTAGTCGGGGGTTCACTGAAGCTTTCTTT. This encodes CASSRGFTEAFF.

This clone was detected only once. The chain is built from TRBV4-1 and TRBJ1-4; D is unresolved. Per germline, CDR1 MGHRA and CDR2 YSYEKL. V dropped 1 base and J dropped 5 bases, with 20 bases sitting between them. The CDR3 loop spans 18 amino acids. The chain's CDR3 is CASSQAEGFRAPNEKLFF. The DNA of the CDR3 is TGCGCCAGCAGCCAAGCGGAGGGCTTTAGGGCCCCAAATGAAAAACTGTTTTTT.

CDR3 amino acids: CASRSKQVQPQHF. The CDR3, as DNA: TGTGCCAGCAGATCTAAACAGGTACAGCCCCAGCATTTT. The V call is TRBV2, the J call TRBJ1-5; a possible D gene is TRBD1 (5 bases). The CDR3 consists of 13 residues. Germline V lookup: CDR1 SNHLY, CDR2 FYNNEI. V was shortened by 6 bases and J by 7 bases, with 13 bases between the two germline ends.

The chain couples TRBV6-5 to TRBJ2-1; tentative D call: TRBD1 (5 bases). The V end lost 3 bases, the J end lost 8 bases, and 17 bases lay between the germline ends. Germline CDR1 and CDR2: MNHEY and SVGAGI. This CDR3 comprises 15 residues. The CDR3 protein is CASSYQGYSHHEQFF. CDR3 sequence (DNA): TGTGCCAGCAGTTATCAGGGTTATTCCCACCATGAGCAGTTCTTC.

The chain combines TRBV11-2 with TRBJ2-1, with 10 bases that match TRBD2. Looked up from germline, CDR1 is SGHAT and CDR2 is FQNNGV. Germline trimming cut 5 bases from V and 7 bases from J; bases unmatched to any gene: 8. The CDR3 has 15 residues. DNA for the CDR3: TGTGCCAGCAGCCTTGGACTAGCGGAGGGGAATGAGCAGTTCTTC. This gives the protein CASSLGLAEGNEQFF.

The CDR3 nucleotides are TGTGCCTGGAGCACCGGGACAGGGGGCAATCAGCCCCAGCATTTT. Translated, it gives CAWSTGTGGNQPQHF. The V call is TRBV30, the J call TRBJ1-5; 10 nucleotides align to TRBD1. V lost 3 bases and J lost 2; bases outside the gene matches: 4. CDR3 length equals 15 residues. CDR1 is GTSNPN, CDR2 SVGIG, per germline (reference sequence).

The rearrangement uses TRBV19 and TRBJ2-5; 8 bases match TRBD1. V dropped 3 bases and J dropped 4; count of bases not matched to a gene: 4. This CDR3 spans 14 amino acids. Germline CDR1 is LNHDA and CDR2 is SQIVND (reference sequence). CDR3 DNA sequence: TGTGCCAGTAGTATGGGGACAGGAGGAGAGACCCAGTACTTC. Translating gives CASSMGTGGETQYF.

This clone was counted only a few times. The rearrangement joins TRBV13 to TRBJ1-2; 9 positions agree with TRBD1. Trimming took 5 bases from V and 7 from J; bases not matched to a gene: 11. This CDR3 spans 15 amino acids. CDR1 and CDR2 (germline): PRHDT, FYEKMQ (reference sequence). For the CDR3, the DNA is TGTGCCAGCAGCACTAGGGTACAGGGGGCGGGTGGCTACACCTTC. Translation gives CASSTRVQGAGGYTF.

The V call is TRBV27, the J call TRBJ1-1, with TRBD1 matching over 9 bases. Germline-derived CDR1 and CDR2 are MNHEY and SMNVEV (reference sequence). The ends lost 0 bases at V and 4 bases at J; junction bases unmatched: 3. The CDR3 totals 15 residues. The CDR3 here is CASSLSTGGSTEAFF. The CDR3 DNA follows: TGTGCCAGCAGTTTATCGACAGGGGGGAGCACTGAAGCTTTCTTT.

The V and J genes are TRBV5-6 and TRBJ2-7; D remains unclear. The CDR3 has 12 amino acids. V was trimmed by 0 bases and J by 5 bases, leaving 6 bases between them. CDR1 is SGHDT, CDR2 YYEEEE, per germline. CDR3 sequence reads: CASSLGADEQYF. The CDR3 nucleotides read TGTGCCAGCAGCTTGGGCGCCGACGAGCAGTACTTC.

The J gene is TRBJ2-1, the V gene TRBV7-9; 14 nucleotides match TRBD2. Per germline, CDR1 SEHNR and CDR2 FQNEAQ (reference sequence). Unmatched junction bases numbered 17, after V lost 0 bases and J lost 13 bases. The length of the CDR3 is 19 residues. The CDR3 loop is CASSLAAPTTSGRGGLQFF. CDR3 sequence (DNA): TGTGCCAGCAGCTTAGCGGCTCCTACGACTAGCGGGAGGGGAGGGCTACAGTTCTTC.

The chain carries TRBV2 and TRBJ1-2; D remains unclear. Trimming shortened V by 7 bases and J by 4 bases, and 13 bases separated the two germline ends. The germline V gene encodes CDR1 SNHLY and CDR2 FYNNEI. The CDR3 is made up of 13 amino acids. The CDR3: CASMLDATYGYTF. CDR3 DNA sequence: TGTGCCAGCATGCTAGACGCCACCTATGGCTACACCTTC.